These 26 T cell receptor beta chains came from one sample sequenced in a study of T cells in Graves' hyperthyroidism and ophthalmopathy. It was RNA transcripts that yielded the amplified TCR beta CDR3 regions. HTBI primers were the set used in a first-round RT-PCR of the TCR CDR3. TCRdb used MiXCR to reprocess the multiplex PCR reads, holding one entry per CDR3 protein. The sample has 280,000 or so distinct CDR3 sequences, around 15% seen once; the top ten hold around 30%. Sequencing was carried out using blood. The receptors here all came from a woman aged 45-65 years with Graves' hyperthyroidism that later progressed to Graves' ophthalmopathy.

This clonotype turned up a few times. J is TRBJ2-3 and V is TRBV24-1; D unresolved. Germline V gives CDR1 KGHDR, CDR2 SFDVKD. Trimming removed 12 bases at V and 6 bases at J, with 18 bases between. This CDR3 comprises 13 residues. The CDR3 here is CAVTPHGSDTQYF. Here the CDR3 DNA reads TGTGCCGTCACCCCCCACGGGTCCGATACGCAGTATTTT.

In this sample, this clonotype turned up many times. The genes are TRBV9 and TRBJ1-6; TRBD1 matches at 7 bases. Germline lookup yields CDR1 SGDLS and CDR2 YYNGEE. The CDR3 is 15 amino acids. After removal of 4 bases from V and 6 bases from J, the junction contained 7 bases not matched to a gene. The CDR3 loop is CASSTRTGLNSPLHF. The CDR3 DNA is TGTGCCAGCAGCACCCGGACAGGTCTTAATTCACCCCTCCACTTT. The full variable domain, completed using reference TRBV9 and TRBJ1-6, is DSGVTQTPKHLITATGQRVTLRCSPRSGDLSVYWYQQSLDQGLQFLIQYYNGEERAKGNILERFSAQQFPDLHSELNLSSLELGDSALYFCASSTRTGLNSPLHFGNGTRLTVT.

Ten or more counts support this clonotype. This rearrangement joins TRBV5-1 to TRBJ2-5; possible D gene TRBD1, 6 bases. Germline V gives CDR1 SGHRS, CDR2 YFSETQ. Trimming left V 7 bases short and J 2 bases short, with 15 bases between. The CDR3 covers 14 residues. CDR3 DNA: TGCGCCAGCTCTGGACAGAACTTACAAGAGACCCAGTACTTC. It is translated as CASSGQNLQETQYF.

This clonotype showed up many times. The genes are TRBV6-1 and TRBJ2-1; tentatively, D is TRBD1 (5 bases). The CDR3 has 13 residues. Germline loops: CDR1 MNHNS, CDR2 SASEGT. The germline V and J ends were trimmed by 2 bases and 4 bases, with 6 bases remaining between them. The DNA for the CDR3 is TGTGCCAGCAGTGAAAGGGGTTACAATGAGCAGTTCTTC. Protein: CASSERGYNEQFF.

This clonotype has a count of ten or more. The chain employs TRBV28 and TRBJ2-7; D is uncertain. CDR1 is MDHEN and CDR2 is SYDVKM in the germline V gene. The CDR3 runs to 12 residues. The germline V and J ends were trimmed by 2 bases and 0 bases, with 2 bases remaining between them. The CDR3 spells CASSLTSYEQYF. CDR3 coding DNA: TGTGCCAGCAGTTTAACCTCCTACGAGCAGTACTTC. Supplemented by reference TRBV28 and TRBJ2-7, the full variable domain reads DVKVTQSSRYLVKRTGEKVFLECVQDMDHENMFWYRQDPGLGLRLIYFSYDVKMKEKGDIPEGYSVSREKKERFSLILESASTNQTSMYLCASSLTSYEQYFGPGTRLTVT.

There are a few counts of this clonotype. The DNA of the CDR3 is TGTGCCAGTTCCAGCGGGAGCTCCTATAATTCACCCCTCCACTTT. Protein product: CASSSGSSYNSPLHF. V is TRBV19 and J is TRBJ1-6, with no clear D. The length of the CDR3 is 15 residues. From germline, CDR1 is LNHDA and CDR2 SQIVND (reference sequence). The ends were cut back, 8 bases at V and 0 bases at J, with 11 bases in the middle. Filled out from reference TRBV19 and TRBJ1-6, the complete variable domain reads DGGITQSPKYLFRKEGQNVTLSCEQNLNHDAMYWYRQDPGQGLRLIYYSQIVNDFQKGDIAEGYSVSREKKESFPLTVTSAQKNPTAFYLCASSSGSSYNSPLHFGNGTRLTVT.

The V and J genes are TRBV7-3 and TRBJ2-3; no clear D. Per the germline V gene, CDR1 is SGHTA and CDR2 is FQGTGA. Trimming removed 0 bases from V and 4 bases from J, with 8 bases in between. The CDR3 contains 14 residues. CDR3 residues: CASSLTLTADTQYF. CDR3 coding DNA: TGTGCCAGCAGCTTAACATTGACGGCAGATACGCAGTATTTT.

The table lists this clonotype with a count of one. The chain links TRBV5-1 to TRBJ2-3, with 12 bases aligning to TRBD2. This CDR3 region has 16 residues. Germline trimming cut 5 bases from V and 10 bases from J; bases unmatched to any gene: 14. Germline-derived CDR1 and CDR2 are SGHRS and YFSETQ. Here the CDR3 DNA reads TGCGCCAGCAGACAACTAGCGGGAGGTCTACGCTTTGCGCAGTATTTT. Amino acids: CASRQLAGGLRFAQYF.

Turning to this clonotype: A much larger clone lies one base from this, so it may be a read error. This chain uses TRBV6-1 with TRBJ1-2; D is possibly TRBD1 (6 bases). The CDR3 sequence is 12 residues long. The V gene's germline CDR1 is MNHNS and CDR2 SASEGT. For the CDR3, the DNA is TGTGGCAGCAGTACCAGGGGCTATGGCTACACCTTC. As protein: CGSSTRGYGYTF.

This clonotype was picked up many times. The chain has TRBV28 and TRBJ2-2; 9 nucleotides line up with TRBD2. The CDR3 loop spans 20 amino acids. Losses at the gene ends were 6 bases for V and 4 bases for J; bases not matched to a gene: 21. Germline V gene sequence: CDR1 MDHEN, CDR2 SYDVKM. CDR3 nucleotides: TGTGCCAGCAGCTCCGCTCCGGGACGGCCGGGGACTAGCAGCACCGGGGAGCTGTTTTTT. It specifies CASSSAPGRPGTSSTGELFF.

This clonotype was found a few times. The CDR3 sequence: CASSVTSAFTYEQYF. The CDR3 region has the DNA TGTGCCAGCAGCGTGACTAGCGCCTTTACCTACGAGCAGTACTTC. J is TRBJ2-7 and V is TRBV9; 8 bases are shared with TRBD2. Unmatched junction bases numbered 6, after V lost 2 bases and J lost 2 bases. CDR3 length equals 15 residues. The germline V gene has CDR1 SGDLS and CDR2 YYNGEE.

The sample holds many counts of this clonotype. The chain carries TRBV5-1 and TRBJ2-5; a weak D match, TRBD2 (6 bases). Per germline, CDR1 SGHRS and CDR2 YFSETQ. The CDR3 loop spans 14 amino acids. V was cut by 5 bases and J by 5 bases, with 16 bases left in between. The CDR3 nucleotides are TGCGCCAGCAGACATTGGCGGGGAGAGGAGACCCAGTACTTC. This sequence encodes CASRHWRGEETQYF.

This clonotype was counted many times. The chain combines TRBV10-1 with TRBJ1-5; 11 bases fit TRBD1. The germline gives CDR1 WNHNN, CDR2 SYGVQD (reference sequence). With 7 bases clipped from V and 6 bases from J, the junction kept 8 bases outside the gene matches. The length of the CDR3 is 15 residues. The CDR3 here is CASIRDRGTGQPQHF. The CDR3, as DNA: TGCGCCAGCATCCGGGACAGGGGGACGGGTCAGCCCCAGCATTTT.

This clonotype was recorded at least ten times. This CDR3 is CATSIRHIQETQYF. The CDR3 bases are TGTGCCACCAGCATCCGACACATCCAAGAGACCCAGTACTTC. The chain joins TRBV15 to TRBJ2-5; unclear D gene. This CDR3 is built from 14 residues. The germline V and J ends were trimmed by 4 bases and 1 base, with 10 bases remaining between them. CDR1 and CDR2 from the germline V gene are LNHNV and YYDKDF (reference sequence).

This clonotype was seen a handful of times. The chain employs TRBV5-1 and TRBJ2-3; perhaps TRBD1 as D (6 bases). V lost 3 bases and J lost 2, with 16 bases in between. This CDR3 is 16 amino acids long. CDR1 and CDR2 from the germline V gene are SGHRS and YFSETQ. The chain's CDR3 is CASSSLTGQYTDTQYF. In nucleotides, the CDR3 is TGCGCCAGCAGCTCCTTGACAGGCCAATACACAGATACGCAGTATTTT.

This clonotype was recorded a few times. The chain has TRBV18 and TRBJ2-1; no firm D call. This CDR3 has 16 residues. Germline V lookup: CDR1 KGHSH, CDR2 LQKENI. Trimming took off 2 bases at V and 12 bases at J, with 23 bases between the two ends. The CDR3 protein is CASSPIIPLQNPGQFF. The CDR3 DNA is TGTGCCAGCTCACCAATTATCCCCCTCCAGAACCCTGGGCAGTTCTTC.

This clonotype was picked up many times. CDR3 amino acids: CAWATGVYNSPLHF. CDR3 DNA: TGTGCCTGGGCGACAGGAGTCTATAATTCACCCCTCCACTTT. The genes are TRBV30 and TRBJ1-6; tentatively, D is TRBD1 (6 bases). CDR3 length: 14 residues. With 5 bases removed from V and 3 bases from J, the gap between germline ends came to 11 bases. Germline V gives CDR1 GTSNPN, CDR2 SVGIG (reference sequence).

This clonotype was observed a handful of times. The V gene is TRBV5-1, the J gene TRBJ1-2, with D possibly TRBD1 on 5 matching bases. The germline V gene has CDR1 SGHRS and CDR2 YFSETQ. This CDR3 spans 13 amino acids. The V gene lost 1 base and the J gene lost 6 bases, with 10 bases spanning the gap. The chain's CDR3 is CASSLTWGDGYTF. The CDR3 nucleotides read TGCGCCAGCAGCTTGACGTGGGGCGATGGCTACACCTTC.

This chain connects TRBV18 to TRBJ1-4, with TRBD1 matching over 7 bases. Germline-derived CDR1 and CDR2 are KGHSH and LQKENI. The ends lost 5 bases at V and 8 bases at J; junction bases unmatched: 11. This CDR3 region has 15 residues. The CDR3 sequence is CASSSLRDSFEKLFF. CDR3 DNA: TGTGCCAGCTCATCACTACGGGACAGCTTCGAAAAACTGTTTTTT.

There are many counts of this clonotype. The V call is TRBV20-1, the J call TRBJ2-1, with TRBD2 identical over 7 bases. The CDR3 runs 16 residues. Germline V gives CDR1 DFQATT, CDR2 SNEGSKA (reference sequence). After removal of 6 bases from V and 0 bases from J, the junction contained 11 bases not matched to a gene. The CDR3 protein is CSAPVGGRSSYNEQFF. DNA for the CDR3: TGCAGTGCCCCGGTGGGAGGGCGAAGCTCCTACAATGAGCAGTTCTTC.

This clonotype was seen ten or more times. The rearrangement uses TRBV20-1 and TRBJ2-1; D ambiguous. This CDR3 is 15 amino acids long. The ends were cut back, 0 bases at V and 0 bases at J, with 9 bases in the middle. Per germline, CDR1 DFQATT and CDR2 SNEGSKA (reference sequence). CDR3 DNA sequence: TGCAGTGCTAGAGATCTGAGAGTCTCCTACAATGAGCAGTTCTTC. As protein: CSARDLRVSYNEQFF.

This clonotype turned up a few times. The chain couples TRBV5-1 to TRBJ2-6; 12 nucleotides line up with TRBD1. Germline V gene lookup returns CDR1 SGHRS and CDR2 YFSETQ. Trimming cost V 0 bases and J 1 base; bases outside gene matches: 8. The CDR3 extends over 20 amino acids. CDR3 sequence (DNA): TGCGCCAGCAGCTTGGGAACGGGACAGGGGGCCGAATCTGGGGCCAACGTCCTGACTTTC. Translation: CASSLGTGQGAESGANVLTF.

This clonotype was recorded many times. The chain employs TRBV20-1 and TRBJ2-7; 10 nucleotides align to TRBD2. CDR1 is DFQATT, CDR2 SNEGSKA, per germline (reference sequence). Trimming at V came to 0 bases and at J to 3 bases, leaving 8 bases not matched to a gene. CDR3 size: 16 residues. The CDR3 nucleotides are TGCAGTGCTAGAGACTTAGCGGGAGGTTCTAACTACGAGCAGTACTTC. Translated: CSARDLAGGSNYEQYF.

There are many counts of this clonotype. The chain is built from TRBV30 and TRBJ1-1, with a weak D call TRBD1 (6 bases). Germline V gives CDR1 GTSNPN, CDR2 SVGIG (reference sequence). With 7 bases removed from V and 5 bases from J, the gap between germline ends came to 14 bases. The CDR3 is made up of 12 amino acids. CDR3 protein: CASRGGRTEAFF. Here the CDR3 DNA reads TGTGCCTCCCGCGGGGGGCGAACTGAAGCTTTCTTT. Full variable domain (remainder filled in from reference TRBV30 and TRBJ1-1): SQTIHQWPATLVQPVGSPLSLECTVEGTSNPNLYWYRQAAGRGLQLLFYSVGIGQISSEVPQNLSASRPQDRQFILSSKKLLLSDSGFYLCASRGGRTEAFFGQGTRLTVV.

There are many counts of this clonotype. The V and J genes are TRBV20-1 and TRBJ2-1; 7 nucleotides line up with TRBD2. Per the germline V gene, CDR1 is DFQATT and CDR2 is SNEGSKA (reference sequence). The CDR3 sequence is 17 residues long. With 3 bases clipped from V and 2 bases from J, the junction kept 13 bases outside the gene matches. The CDR3 DNA reads TGCAGTGCTAGTCCTGCGGGAGCACTCGGAGCCTACAATGAGCAGTTCTTC. Translating it yields CSASPAGALGAYNEQFF.

This clonotype was detected only once. At one end the junction does not follow the germline gene, possibly because of a read error. This chain connects TRBV6-1 to TRBJ1-3; D remains ambiguous. The CDR3 spans 14 residues. Germline CDR1 and CDR2: MNHNS and SASEGT. Written as DNA, the CDR3 is TGTGCCAGCAGTAAATATAACTCTGGAAACACCACATATTTT. Its translation: CASSKYNSGNTTYF.